The TCR beta chain described here comes from a study of OX40 agonist ivuxolimab in advanced cancers. Study overall: Of mixed ages from about 23 to 90 and averaging around 60 years, the group was almost 85% male.

Sequenced by immunoSEQ multiplex PCR; TCRdb stores in-frame clones only, minus some. The sample records about 20,000 clones, approximately 83% being singletons. This clone was picked up many times. Germline CDR1 SGHRS, CDR2 YFSETQ. This CDR3 spans 12 amino acids. Trimming left V 2 bases short and J 6 bases short, with 5 bases between. Enrollment shut out patients with autoimmune disease history or systemic immunosuppression. This TCR was sampled from an adult with an advanced solid tumor such as melanoma, head and neck, liver or kidney cancer. Sequenced here: CD4+ or CD8+ T cells sorted from blood, sampled in a trial of the OX40 agonist ivuxolimab. V usage is TRBV5-1 and J usage is TRBJ2-2; D call uncertain. CDR3 bases: TGCGCCAGCAGCTTCGAAGCCGGGGAGCTGTTTTTT. This encodes CASSFEAGELFF. Full variable domain (remainder filled in from reference TRBV5-1 and TRBJ2-2): KAGVTQTPRYLIKTRGQQVTLSCSPISGHRSVSWYQQTPGQGLQFLFEYFSETQRNKGNFPGRFSGRQFSNSRSEMNVSTLELGDSALYLCASSFEAGELFFGEGSRLTVL.